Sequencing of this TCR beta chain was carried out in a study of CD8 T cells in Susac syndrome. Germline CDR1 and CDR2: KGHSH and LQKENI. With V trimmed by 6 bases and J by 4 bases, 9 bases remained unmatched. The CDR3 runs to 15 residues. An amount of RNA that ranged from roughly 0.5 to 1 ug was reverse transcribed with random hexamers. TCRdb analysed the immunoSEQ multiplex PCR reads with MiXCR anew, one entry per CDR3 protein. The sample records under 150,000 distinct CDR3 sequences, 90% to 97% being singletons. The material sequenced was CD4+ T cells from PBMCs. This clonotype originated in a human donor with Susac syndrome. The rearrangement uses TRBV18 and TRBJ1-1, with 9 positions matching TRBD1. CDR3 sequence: CASSPGQGWSTEAFF. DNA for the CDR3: TGTGCCAGCTCGCCGGGACAGGGCTGGAGCACTGAAGCTTTCTTT.